This TCR beta chain was sequenced in a study of control samples from healthy donors and cancer patients. There are 18 residues in the CDR3. Germline lookup yields CDR1 MNHEY and CDR2 SVGEGT. Trimming cost V 3 bases and J 7 bases; bases outside gene matches: 15. Using immunoSEQ multiplex PCR, the repertoire was profiled, and TCRdb retains in-frame clones only, with some absent. Counted here are 150,000 to 200,000 clones, 70% to 90% occurring once; the ten biggest clones make up 1.5% to 2%. Sequenced material: blood. The chain employs TRBV6-2 or TRBV6-3 and TRBJ2-2; 9 bases align to TRBD1. The receptor was derived from a man between 18 and 35 years old in good health. The CDR3 sequence is CASSYGLPRDRVNGELFF. CDR3 DNA sequence: TGTGCCAGCAGTTATGGCCTGCCCAGGGACAGGGTTAACGGGGAGCTGTTTTTT.